This TCR beta chain was recovered during a study of blood T cell repertoires in COVID-19 (dated by TCRdb to the early 2020s). Background for the entire study: Collaborator samples came from the United States, Italy and Spain and covered acute and convalescent phases of COVID-19. The prospective study material was composed of cDNA or gDNA derived from T cells, B-cell-depleted T cells, or PBMCs. Deeply sampled blood TCRbeta repertoires from subjects exposed to, actively infected with, or recovered from COVID-19 were included in the dataset. A freely available public database, intended as a resource for researchers studying the immune response to SARS-CoV-2, is where the repertoires were released. The samples were drawn from the first 160 participants of the ongoing ImmuneRACE study and from 950 to 1,500 subjects provided by 6 global collaborators. A de-identified subject ID, COVID-19 status, age in years and sex were almost always included in the sample metadata. Where available, HLA class I and class II types were taken from metadata supplied by the sample provider and were not determined by assay-based typing. Findings and caveats that apply to the study as a whole: The quantity of clinical and demographic metadata differed by source and by participant and was supplied without curation.

As regards this clone: This receptor's antigen is unknown. No much larger clone exists at a distance of one base, and base qualities are not known.

Collaborating institutions collected whole blood in K2EDTA tubes following their own protocols. For TCRbeta analysis, collaborators shipped samples in one of three forms: frozen whole blood, isolated PBMCs, or DNA extracted from either of those sample types. Trimming leaves V shorter by 6 bases and J shorter by 5 bases, with the junction holding 9 bases beyond the gene matches. CDR1 MDHEN and CDR2 SYDVKM are derived from the germline V gene. The CDR3 starts with the cysteine, ends with the phenylalanine, and has 15 residues. The CDR3 DNA has 45 bases and is translated from base 1. TCRbeta CDR3 regions were amplified from genomic DNA by means of the immunoSEQ Assay, a bias-controlled multiplex PCR. As for the authors' bioinformatics: The number of nucleated cells in each sample was estimated by amplification of reference gene primers within the assay. To quantify the absolute abundance of each unique TCRbeta CDR3 rearrangement, sequence reads were collapsed and filtered. For each sample, productive Simpson clonality was calculated by taking the square root of Simpson's diversity index across productive rearrangements. This immuneACCESS table, as held by TCRdb, lists in-frame sequences with V and J called but not all clones. Of the missing ones, under half trace to an unresolved V gene in checked studies; the others have no known cause. The DNA was the basis for D and trimming; V, J and clone size are from that table. Counted in this sample were roughly 130,000 clones; around 90% of them appeared once. Of the sample, roughly a tenth is held by the ten largest clones.

This sequence originates from a man aged 60-69 years with active or convalescent COVID-19. Recombination linked TRBV28 to TRBJ2-5, with 10 bases matching TRBD1. Specimen: peripheral blood. The CDR3 in this case is CASRPDRGHWETQYF. The DNA reads as follows: TGTGCCAGCAGACCTGACAGGGGGCATTGGGAGACCCAGTACTTC.